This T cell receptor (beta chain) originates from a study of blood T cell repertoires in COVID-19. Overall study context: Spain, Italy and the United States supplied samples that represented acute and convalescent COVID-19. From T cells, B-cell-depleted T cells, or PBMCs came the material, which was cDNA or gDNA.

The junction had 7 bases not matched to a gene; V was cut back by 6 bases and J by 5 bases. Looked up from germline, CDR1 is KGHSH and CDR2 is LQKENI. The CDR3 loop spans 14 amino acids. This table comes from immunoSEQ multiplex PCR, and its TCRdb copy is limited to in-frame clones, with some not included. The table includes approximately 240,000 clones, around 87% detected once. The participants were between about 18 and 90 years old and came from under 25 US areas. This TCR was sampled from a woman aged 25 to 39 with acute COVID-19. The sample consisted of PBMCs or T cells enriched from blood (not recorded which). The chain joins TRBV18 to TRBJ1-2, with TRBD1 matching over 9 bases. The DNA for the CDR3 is TGTGCCAGCTCCTGGGGACAGGGAGAGTATGGCTACACCTTC. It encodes CASSWGQGEYGYTF. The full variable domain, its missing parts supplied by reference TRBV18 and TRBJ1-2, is NAGVMQNPRHLVRRRGQEARLRCSPMKGHSHVYWYRQLPEEGLKFMVYLQKENIIDESGMPKERFSAEFPKEGPSILRIQQVVRGDSAAYFCASSWGQGEYGYTFGSGTRLTVV.